The clone carrying this T cell receptor (beta chain) was found once. In the original workflow: From reference gene primer amplification, estimates of nucleated cell counts were derived. Sequenced by immunoSEQ multiplex PCR; TCRdb stores in-frame clones only, minus some. That table is the source of V, J and clone size, and D and trimming were worked out from the DNA. The sample comprises about 210,000 clones, almost 90% of which are singletons, and 1.5% to 2% rests with the top ten. The data stem from a study of blood T cell repertoires in COVID-19. Study details: Samples representing acute and convalescent COVID-19 were sourced from the United States, Italy and Spain. The cDNA or gDNA used as material had been derived from T cells, B-cell-depleted T cells, or PBMCs.

This CDR3 has 14 amino acids. Trimming pared 8 bases from V and 4 bases from J, leaving 15 bases between. Germline V gives CDR1 ENHRY, CDR2 SYGVKD. Sequenced input: peripheral blood. The origin of this receptor is a man younger than 35 with active or convalescent COVID-19. V and J are TRBV10-3 and TRBJ2-1; TRBD1 is a possible D gene (7 bases). The CDR3 DNA is TGTGCCATCTGGGCAGGGGGGAGTTACAATGAGCAGTTCTTC. It encodes CAIWAGGSYNEQFF.